A single count supports the clone carrying this T cell receptor (beta chain). Its antigen is not identified. The data stem from a study of OX40 agonist ivuxolimab in advanced cancers. Regarding the study as a whole: The study observed clonal expansion of CD4+ and CD8+ blood T cells by week 6 at 0.1 to 3.0 mg/kg. It was also the case that some nonresponders had low normalized T-cell clonal expansion.

Germline-derived CDR1 and CDR2 are KGHSH and LQKENI. The CDR3 length is 15 residues. Trimming took 5 bases from V and 4 from J; bases not matched to a gene: 8. The table came from immunoSEQ multiplex PCR; TCRdb's copy has only in-frame clones and leaves some out. The repertoire holds 84,000 or so clones, around 90% seen once, with around 0.39% in the top ten. This TCR was sampled from an adult with an advanced solid tumor such as melanoma, head and neck, liver or kidney cancer. The material sequenced was CD4+ or CD8+ T cells sorted from blood, taken in a trial of the OX40 agonist ivuxolimab. The chain uses TRBV18 and TRBJ2-3; 8 nucleotides agree with TRBD1. CDR3 in DNA: TGTGCCAGCTCAAGACAGGGGCGATATCCAGATACGCAGTATTTT. It encodes CASSRQGRYPDTQYF.